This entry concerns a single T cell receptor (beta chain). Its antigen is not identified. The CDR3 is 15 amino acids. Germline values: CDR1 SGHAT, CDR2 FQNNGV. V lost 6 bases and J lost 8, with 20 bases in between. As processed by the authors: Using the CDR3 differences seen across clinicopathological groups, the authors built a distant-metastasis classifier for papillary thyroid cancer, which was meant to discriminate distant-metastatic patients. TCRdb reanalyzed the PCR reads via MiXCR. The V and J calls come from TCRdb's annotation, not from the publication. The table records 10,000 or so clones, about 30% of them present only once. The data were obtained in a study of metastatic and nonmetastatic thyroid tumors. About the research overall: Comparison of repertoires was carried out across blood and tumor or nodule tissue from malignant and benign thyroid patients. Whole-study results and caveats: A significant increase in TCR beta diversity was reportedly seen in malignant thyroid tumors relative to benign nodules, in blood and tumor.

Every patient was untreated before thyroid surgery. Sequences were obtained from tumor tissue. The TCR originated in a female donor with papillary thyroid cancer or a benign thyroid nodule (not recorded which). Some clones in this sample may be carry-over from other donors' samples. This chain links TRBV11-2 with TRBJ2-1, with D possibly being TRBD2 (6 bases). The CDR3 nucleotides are TGTGCCAGCAGGGTAACTATCGGGAGTGGCCATGAGCAGTTCTTC. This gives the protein CASRVTIGSGHEQFF.